This TCR beta chain stems from a study of naive and memory T cell subsets. From the second PCR step, alpha and beta chains were amplified apart. The CDR3 loop spans 13 amino acids. Trimming stripped 2 bases from V and 6 bases from J, with 7 bases between. Broader study findings: Over 90% of naive TCR sequences appeared only once, unlike memory subsets.

Worth noting for this clonotype: What it binds is unknown.

Both TRBC1 and TRBC2 were covered by a beta constant-region primer of two equimolar oligonucleotides. Nested alpha and beta constant-region primers with the SP2 primer drove four PCR rounds on ligated cDNA. Using its own MiXCR run on the UMI-ligation and nested PCR reads, TCRdb lists one record per CDR3 protein. The table has some 110,000 distinct CDR3 sequences, 36% seen once. This rearrangement joins TRBV12-3 or TRBV12-4 to TRBJ2-2; maybe TRBD2 (6 bases). Sequences were obtained from central memory CD4+ T cells from blood. This clonotype was sampled from a human donor in good health. Here the CDR3 reads CASSLSGAGELFF. The CDR3 DNA reads TGTGCCAGCAGTTTATCGGGGGCCGGGGAGCTGTTTTTT.